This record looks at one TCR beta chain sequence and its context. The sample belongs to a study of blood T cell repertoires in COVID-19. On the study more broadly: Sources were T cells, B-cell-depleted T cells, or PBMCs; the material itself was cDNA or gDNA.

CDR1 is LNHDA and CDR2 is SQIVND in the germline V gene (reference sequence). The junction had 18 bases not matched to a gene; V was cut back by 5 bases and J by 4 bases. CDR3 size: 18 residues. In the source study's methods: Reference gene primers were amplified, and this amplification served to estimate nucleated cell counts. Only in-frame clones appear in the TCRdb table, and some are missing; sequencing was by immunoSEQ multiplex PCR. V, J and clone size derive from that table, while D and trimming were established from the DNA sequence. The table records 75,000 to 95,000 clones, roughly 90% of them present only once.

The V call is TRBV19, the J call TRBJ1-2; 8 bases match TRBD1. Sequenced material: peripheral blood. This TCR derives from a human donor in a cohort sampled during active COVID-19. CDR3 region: CASSFTQTGARPSYGYTF. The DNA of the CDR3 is TGTGCCAGTAGTTTTACCCAGACAGGGGCGAGGCCATCCTATGGCTACACCTTC.